This TCR beta chain was profiled in a study of Ad26.COV2.S vaccination and SARS-CoV-2 variants. Germline-derived CDR1 and CDR2 are MNHEY and SVGAGI. The CDR3 has 16 amino acids. The germline V and J ends were trimmed by 2 bases and 5 bases, with 13 bases remaining between them. This sample's treatment: around 19 received Ad26.COV2.S at low or high dose, single or two shots; 5 received placebo; per-sample allocation not given. Sample collection was performed on day 63 after the first vaccine or placebo injection. Generated by immunoSEQ multiplex PCR, the TCRdb table keeps only in-frame clones and is missing some. Among about half a million clones, 80% to 90% were seen once, and the ten largest hold over 1.5%.

V and J are TRBV6-5 and TRBJ1-6; D perhaps matches TRBD1 (5 bases). The source was peripheral blood, collected in a trial of Ad26.COV2.S vaccine versus placebo. This clonotype was sampled from a person between 18 and 59 years old who received the Ad26.COV2.S COVID-19 vaccine or a placebo. The CDR3 DNA reads TGTGCCAGCAGTTACGAGTTCCGGGGACATAATTCACCCCTCCACTTT. This translates into CASSYEFRGHNSPLHF.